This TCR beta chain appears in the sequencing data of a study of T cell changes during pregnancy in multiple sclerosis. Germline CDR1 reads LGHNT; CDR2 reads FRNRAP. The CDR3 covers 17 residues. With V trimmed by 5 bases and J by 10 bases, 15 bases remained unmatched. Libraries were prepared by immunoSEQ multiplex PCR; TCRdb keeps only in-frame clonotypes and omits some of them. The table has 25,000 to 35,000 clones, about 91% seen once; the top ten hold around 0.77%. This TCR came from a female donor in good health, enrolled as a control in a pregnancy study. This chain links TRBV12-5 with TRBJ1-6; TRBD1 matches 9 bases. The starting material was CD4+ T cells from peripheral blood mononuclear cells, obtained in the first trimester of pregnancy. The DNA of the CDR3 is TGTGCTAGTGGTCTCCACGCAAACAGGGGGCGTCAGTCACCCCTCCACTTT. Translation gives CASGLHANRGRQSPLHF.